Below are 13 T cell receptor beta chains sequenced from a single sample in a study of post-analysis software for immune sequencing data. Regarding the study as a whole: Higher frequency in patients than in controls was seen for five TRBV segments, with TRBV5-6, TRBV5-1 and TRBV20-1 among them.

Their antigens are not known. The TCR beta cDNA libraries carried unique molecular identifiers. TCRdb re-called the PCR reads with MiXCR, one entry per CDR3 protein. This sample has roughly 800,000 distinct CDR3 sequences, with roughly half found just once. The material sequenced was blood. These TCRs come from a girl between 5 and 17 years old with multiple sclerosis.

This clonotype has more than one count but fewer than ten. This rearrangement joins TRBV5-5 to TRBJ2-4; 9 bases fit TRBD2. This CDR3 contains 18 residues. Per germline, CDR1 SGHKS and CDR2 YYEKEE (reference sequence). The trim removed 3 bases at V and 0 bases at J, leaving 10 bases unmatched. The CDR3 is CASSSIAGGTIAKNIQYF. As DNA, the CDR3 is TGTGCCAGCAGCTCAATCGCGGGGGGGACCATAGCCAAAAACATTCAGTACTTC.

A few counts support this clonotype. The rearrangement links TRBV29-1 to TRBJ2-7, with D possibly matching TRBD2 (6 bases). The CDR3 contains 11 residues. From germline, CDR1 is SQVTM and CDR2 ANQGSEA. Trimming took 3 bases from V and 6 from J, leaving 9 bases between them. The CDR3 reads CSVDGGSEQYF. The DNA of the CDR3 is TGCAGCGTTGATGGGGGGTCCGAGCAGTACTTC.

This clonotype showed up just a few times. The chain uses TRBV29-1 and TRBJ2-3; TRBD1 matches at 7 bases. V was clipped by 7 bases and J by 4 bases; unmatched bases: 8. Germline V CDR1 and CDR2: SQVTM, ANQGSEA. This CDR3 is built from 13 residues. The CDR3 DNA reads TGCAGCGGCGATAAGACAGGGTCAGATACGCAGTATTTT. Translating it yields CSGDKTGSDTQYF.

This clonotype was seen only a few times. The CDR3 region is CSVVIAGGGTDTQYF. The CDR3, as DNA: TGCAGCGTTGTAATAGCGGGAGGCGGCACAGATACGCAGTATTTT. The chain has TRBV29-1 and TRBJ2-3; 10 nucleotides match TRBD2. Trimming removed 4 bases from V and 1 base from J; junction bases left unmatched: 5. The CDR3 loop spans 15 amino acids. Germline V gene lookup returns CDR1 SQVTM and CDR2 ANQGSEA.

The rearrangement links TRBV20-1 to TRBJ2-5, with 11 bases lining up with TRBD2. Germline CDR1 reads DFQATT; CDR2 reads SNEGSKA (reference sequence). V was clipped by 5 bases and J by 1 base; unmatched bases: 6. CDR3 length equals 15 residues. CDR3 sequence: CSAPIAGGIQETQYF. CDR3 DNA sequence: TGCAGTGCTCCTATAGCGGGAGGGATCCAAGAGACCCAGTACTTC.

This clonotype occurred a few times. The J gene is TRBJ2-1, the V gene TRBV4-1, with 14 bases aligning to TRBD2. Trimming took 4 bases from V and 5 from J; bases not matched to a gene: 4. CDR3 length: 16 residues. The germline V gene encodes CDR1 MGHRA and CDR2 YSYEKL. CDR3 protein: CASSRLGLAGDNEQFF. For the CDR3, the DNA is TGCGCCAGCAGCCGGTTGGGACTAGCGGGAGACAATGAGCAGTTCTTC.

The rearrangement joins TRBV7-2 to TRBJ1-1; 10 bases map to TRBD1. V was clipped by 0 bases and J by 4 bases; unmatched bases: 5. Germline CDR1 and CDR2: SGHTA and FQGNSA. The CDR3 loop spans 16 amino acids. The CDR3 region is CASSLAGGQGGTEAFF. Written as DNA, the CDR3 is TGTGCCAGCAGCTTAGCGGGTGGACAGGGGGGCACTGAAGCTTTCTTT.

J is TRBJ1-5 and V is TRBV6-6, with a possible D match to TRBD1 (5 bases). Trimming stripped 6 bases from V and 1 base from J, with 13 bases between. The CDR3 spans 15 residues. Germline V gene lookup returns CDR1 MNHNY and CDR2 SVGAGI (reference sequence). The CDR3 here is CASRTRQRSNQPQHF. The CDR3 DNA reads TGTGCCAGCAGAACTCGACAGAGAAGCAATCAGCCCCAGCATTTT.

This clonotype was recorded a few times. The V gene is TRBV7-9, the J gene TRBJ2-1; D may match TRBD1 or TRBD2 (6 bases each). V lost 8 bases and J 0 bases, leaving 17 bases between the germline ends. Per the germline V gene, CDR1 is SEHNR and CDR2 is FQNEAQ (reference sequence). This CDR3 region has 16 residues. CDR3 loop: CASDGGSRDSYNEQFF. In DNA form, the CDR3 reads TGTGCCAGCGACGGGGGCTCGAGGGACTCCTACAATGAGCAGTTCTTC.

The chain joins TRBV20-1 to TRBJ2-3, with a weak D call TRBD1 (6 bases). The V gene lost 5 bases and the J gene lost 4 bases, with 25 bases spanning the gap. The CDR3 contains 17 residues. CDR1 is DFQATT and CDR2 is SNEGSKA in the germline V gene (reference sequence). CDR3 DNA sequence: TGCAGTGCTCCAAAGACAGCCAGGGGCCTTTATTCAGATACGCAGTATTTT. Its translation: CSAPKTARGLYSDTQYF.

J is TRBJ2-7 and V is TRBV10-3; no reliable D call. V was cut by 0 bases and J by 4 bases, with 13 bases left in between. The CDR3 is made up of 15 amino acids. The V gene's germline CDR1 is ENHRY and CDR2 SYGVKD. The CDR3 bases are TGTGCCATCAGTGAGTCGAGGAGTCCTAAATACGAGCAGTACTTC. Protein sequence: CAISESRSPKYEQYF.

V and J are TRBV20-1 and TRBJ2-3; D might be TRBD1 or TRBD2, each matching 5 bases. Trimming left V 6 bases short and J 4 bases short, with 17 bases between. The germline gives CDR1 DFQATT, CDR2 SNEGSKA (reference sequence). The CDR3 covers 14 residues. The CDR3 loop reads CSAKSVVGADTQYF. The DNA for the CDR3 is TGCAGTGCGAAGTCGGTGGTGGGGGCAGATACGCAGTATTTT.

This clonotype turned up a few times. The CDR3 nucleotides are TGTGCCAGCTCACCACGGGACACCAACACCGGGGAGCTGTTTTTT. Protein: CASSPRDTNTGELFF. This chain joins TRBV18 and TRBJ2-2; possible D gene TRBD1, 6 bases. Germline V gives CDR1 KGHSH, CDR2 LQKENI. The CDR3 is made up of 15 amino acids. Between the trimmed V and J ends, which lost 1 base and 2 bases, there was a span of 8 bases. The whole variable domain, remainder taken from reference TRBV18 and TRBJ2-2, is NAGVMQNPRHLVRRRGQEARLRCSPMKGHSHVYWYRQLPEEGLKFMVYLQKENIIDESGMPKERFSAEFPKEGPSILRIQQVVRGDSAAYFCASSPRDTNTGELFFGEGSRLTVL.